This TCR beta chain appears in the sequencing data of a study of cytomegalovirus exposure and HLA in healthy donors. Study observations and caveats: Association of a missense DCLRE1C variant with TCR beta V- and J-gene trimming was reported in a later analysis. Sequencing depth roughly uniform across donors was assumed in presence/absence analyses. Among TCR beta chains, those listed as cytomegalovirus-associated numbered around 160.

Primers for the PCR totalled 60 Vbeta and 13 Jbeta. Repertoires were generated with immunoSEQ multiplex PCR, while TCRdb's copy carries only in-frame clones and drops some. The sample has some 150,000 clones, roughly 10% seen once. The germline V gene encodes CDR1 KGHSH and CDR2 LQKENI. The CDR3 consists of 13 residues. V lost 6 bases, J lost 7 bases, and 7 bases stayed unmatched. Note on this clone: The antigen remains unidentified.

The sample taken for sequencing was PBMCs. The clonotype originates from a man aged 45-65 years in good health and CMV-seronegative. The chain combines TRBV18 with TRBJ2-7; 9 bases match TRBD1. CDR3 DNA: TGTGCCAGCTCCTCGGGACAGGGATTAGAGCAGTACTTC. Translating it yields CASSSGQGLEQYF. Based on the CDR3 plus reference TRBV18 and TRBJ2-7, the full variable domain is NAGVMQNPRHLVRRRGQEARLRCSPMKGHSHVYWYRQLPEEGLKFMVYLQKENIIDESGMPKERFSAEFPKEGPSILRIQQVVRGDSAAYFCASSSGQGLEQYFGPGTRLTVT.